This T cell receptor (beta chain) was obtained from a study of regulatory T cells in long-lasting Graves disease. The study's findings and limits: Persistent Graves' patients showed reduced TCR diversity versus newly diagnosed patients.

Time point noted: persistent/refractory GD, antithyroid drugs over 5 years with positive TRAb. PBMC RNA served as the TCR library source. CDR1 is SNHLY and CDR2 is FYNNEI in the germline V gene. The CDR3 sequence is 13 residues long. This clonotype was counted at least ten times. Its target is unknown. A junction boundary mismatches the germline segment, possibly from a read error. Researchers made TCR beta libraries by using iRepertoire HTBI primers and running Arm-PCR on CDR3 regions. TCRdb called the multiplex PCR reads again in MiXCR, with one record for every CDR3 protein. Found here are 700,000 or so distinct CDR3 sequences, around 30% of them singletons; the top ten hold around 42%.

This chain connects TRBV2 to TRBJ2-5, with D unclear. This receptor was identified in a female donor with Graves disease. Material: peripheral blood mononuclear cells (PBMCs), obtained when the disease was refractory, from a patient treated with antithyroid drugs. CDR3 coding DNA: TGTGCCAGCAGTTCAACCCCGACCGTCTGGTCGCACTTC. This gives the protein CASSSTPTVWSHF.